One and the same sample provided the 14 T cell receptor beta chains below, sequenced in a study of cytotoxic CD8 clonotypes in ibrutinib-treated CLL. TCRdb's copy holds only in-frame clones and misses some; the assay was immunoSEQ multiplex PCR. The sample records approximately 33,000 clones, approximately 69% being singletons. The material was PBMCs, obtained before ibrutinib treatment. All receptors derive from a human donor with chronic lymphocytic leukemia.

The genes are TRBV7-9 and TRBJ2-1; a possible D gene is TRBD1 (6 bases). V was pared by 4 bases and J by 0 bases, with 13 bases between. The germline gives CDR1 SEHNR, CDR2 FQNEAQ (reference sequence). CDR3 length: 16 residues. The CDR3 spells CASSSPTGSSYNEQFF. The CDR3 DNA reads TGTGCCAGCAGCTCCCCGACAGGAAGCTCCTACAATGAGCAGTTCTTC.

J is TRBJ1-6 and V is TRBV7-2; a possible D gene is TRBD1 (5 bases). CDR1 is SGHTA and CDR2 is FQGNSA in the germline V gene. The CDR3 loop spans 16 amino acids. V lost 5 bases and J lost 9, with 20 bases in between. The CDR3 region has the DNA TGTGCCAGCAGCACGGGGCAACCCAGCCAAGGTTCACCCCTCCACTTT. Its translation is CASSTGQPSQGSPLHF.

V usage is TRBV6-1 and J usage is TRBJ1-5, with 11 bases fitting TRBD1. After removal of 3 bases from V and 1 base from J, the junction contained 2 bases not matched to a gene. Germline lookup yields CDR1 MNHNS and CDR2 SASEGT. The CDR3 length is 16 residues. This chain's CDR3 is CASSDGDRGSNQPQHF. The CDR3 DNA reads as TGTGCCAGCAGTGATGGGGACAGGGGGAGCAATCAGCCCCAGCATTTT.

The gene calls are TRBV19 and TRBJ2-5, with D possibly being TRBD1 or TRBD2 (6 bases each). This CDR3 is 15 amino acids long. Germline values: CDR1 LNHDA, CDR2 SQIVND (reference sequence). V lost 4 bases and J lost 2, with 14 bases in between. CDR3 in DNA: TGTGCCAGTAGTACCCCCAGAGGGGGGCAAGAGACCCAGTACTTC. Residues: CASSTPRGGQETQYF. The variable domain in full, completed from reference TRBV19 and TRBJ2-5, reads DGGITQSPKYLFRKEGQNVTLSCEQNLNHDAMYWYRQDPGQGLRLIYYSQIVNDFQKGDIAEGYSVSREKKESFPLTVTSAQKNPTAFYLCASSTPRGGQETQYFGPGTRLLVL.

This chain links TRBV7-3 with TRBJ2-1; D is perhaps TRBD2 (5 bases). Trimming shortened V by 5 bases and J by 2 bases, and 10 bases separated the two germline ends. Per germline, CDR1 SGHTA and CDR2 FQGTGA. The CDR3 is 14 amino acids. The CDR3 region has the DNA TGTGCCAGCAGCCCTCGGGGTCCCTACAATGAGCAGTTCTTC. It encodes CASSPRGPYNEQFF. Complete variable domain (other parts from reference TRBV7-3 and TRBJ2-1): GAGVSQTPSNKVTEKGKYVELRCDPISGHTALYWYRQSLGQGPEFLIYFQGTGAADDSGLPNDRFFAVRPEGSVSTLKIQRTERGDSAVYLCASSPRGPYNEQFFGPGTRLTVL.

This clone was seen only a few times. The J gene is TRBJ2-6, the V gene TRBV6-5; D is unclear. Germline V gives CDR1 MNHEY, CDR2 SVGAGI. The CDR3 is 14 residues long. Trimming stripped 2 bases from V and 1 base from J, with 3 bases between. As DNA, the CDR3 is TGTGCCAGCAGTTACACGTCTGGGGCCAACGTCCTGACTTTC. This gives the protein CASSYTSGANVLTF.

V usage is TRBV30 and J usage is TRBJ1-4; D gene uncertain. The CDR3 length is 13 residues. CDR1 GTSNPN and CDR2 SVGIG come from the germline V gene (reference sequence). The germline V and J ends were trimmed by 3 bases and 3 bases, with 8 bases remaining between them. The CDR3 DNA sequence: TGTGCCTGGAGAGGGCCTCCTAATGAAAAACTGTTTTTT. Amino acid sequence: CAWRGPPNEKLFF.

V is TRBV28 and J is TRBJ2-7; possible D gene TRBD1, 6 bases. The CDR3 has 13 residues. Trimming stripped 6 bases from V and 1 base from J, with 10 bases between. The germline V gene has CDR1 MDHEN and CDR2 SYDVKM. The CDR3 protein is CASRKTGSYEQYF. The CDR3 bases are TGTGCCAGCAGGAAGACAGGATCCTACGAGCAGTACTTC.

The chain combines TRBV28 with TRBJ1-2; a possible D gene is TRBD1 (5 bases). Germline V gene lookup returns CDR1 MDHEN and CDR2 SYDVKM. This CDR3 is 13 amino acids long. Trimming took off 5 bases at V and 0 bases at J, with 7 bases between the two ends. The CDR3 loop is CASSQTANYGYTF. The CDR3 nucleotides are TGTGCCAGCAGTCAGACAGCTAACTATGGCTACACCTTC.

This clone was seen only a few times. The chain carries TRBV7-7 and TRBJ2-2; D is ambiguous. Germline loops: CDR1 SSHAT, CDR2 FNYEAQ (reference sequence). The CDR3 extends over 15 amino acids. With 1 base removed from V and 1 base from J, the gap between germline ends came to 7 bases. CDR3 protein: CASSLGELNTGELFF. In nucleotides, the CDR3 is TGTGCCAGCAGCTTAGGAGAGCTGAACACCGGGGAGCTGTTTTTT.

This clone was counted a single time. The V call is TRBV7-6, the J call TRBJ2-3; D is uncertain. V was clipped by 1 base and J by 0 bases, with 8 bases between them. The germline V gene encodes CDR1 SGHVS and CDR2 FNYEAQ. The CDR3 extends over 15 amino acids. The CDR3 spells CASSLGQTSTDTQYF. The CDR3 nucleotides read TGTGCCAGCAGCTTAGGTCAGACTAGCACAGATACGCAGTATTTT. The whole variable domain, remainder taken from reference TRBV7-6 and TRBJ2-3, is GAGVSQSPRYKVTKRGQDVALRCDPISGHVSLYWYRQALGQGPEFLTYFNYEAQQDKSGLPNDRFSAERPEGSISTLTIQRTEQRDSAMYRCASSLGQTSTDTQYFGPGTRLTVL.

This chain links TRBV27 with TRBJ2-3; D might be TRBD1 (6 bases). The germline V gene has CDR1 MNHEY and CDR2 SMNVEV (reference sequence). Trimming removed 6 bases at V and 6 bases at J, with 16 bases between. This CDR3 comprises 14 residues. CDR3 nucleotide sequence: TGTGCCAGCAGGGTAAACAGGGATTATGATACGCAGTATTTT. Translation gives CASRVNRDYDTQYF.

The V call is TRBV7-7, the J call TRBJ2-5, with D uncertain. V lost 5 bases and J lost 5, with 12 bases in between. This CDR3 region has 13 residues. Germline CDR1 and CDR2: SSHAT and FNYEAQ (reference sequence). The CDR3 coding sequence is TGTGCCAGCAGCGCGGTCCTACAGGAGACCCAGTACTTC. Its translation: CASSAVLQETQYF. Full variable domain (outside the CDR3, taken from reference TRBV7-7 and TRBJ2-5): GAGVSQSPRYKVTKRGQDVTLRCDPISSHATLYWYQQALGQGPEFLTYFNYEAQPDKSGLPSDRFSAERPEGSISTLTIQRTEQRDSAMYRCASSAVLQETQYFGPGTRLLVL.

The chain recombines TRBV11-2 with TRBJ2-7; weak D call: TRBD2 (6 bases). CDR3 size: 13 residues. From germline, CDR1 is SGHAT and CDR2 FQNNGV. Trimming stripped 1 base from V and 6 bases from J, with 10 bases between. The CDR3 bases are TGTGCCAGCAGCTTAGCATGGGGAGGCGAGCAGTACTTC. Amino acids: CASSLAWGGEQYF. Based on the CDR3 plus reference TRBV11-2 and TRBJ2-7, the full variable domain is EAGVAQSPRYKIIEKRQSVAFWCNPISGHATLYWYQQILGQGPKLLIQFQNNGVVDDSQLPKDRFSAERLKGVDSTLKIQPAKLEDSAVYLCASSLAWGGEQYFGPGTRLTVT.